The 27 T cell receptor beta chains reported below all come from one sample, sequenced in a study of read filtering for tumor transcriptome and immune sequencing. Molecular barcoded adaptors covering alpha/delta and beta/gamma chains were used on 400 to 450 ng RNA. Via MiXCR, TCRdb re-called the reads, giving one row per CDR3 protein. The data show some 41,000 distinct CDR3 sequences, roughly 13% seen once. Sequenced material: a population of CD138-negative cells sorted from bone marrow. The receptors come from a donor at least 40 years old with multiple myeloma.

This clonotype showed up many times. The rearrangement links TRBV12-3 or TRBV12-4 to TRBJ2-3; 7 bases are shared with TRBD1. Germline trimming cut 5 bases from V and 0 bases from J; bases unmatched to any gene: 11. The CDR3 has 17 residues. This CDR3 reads CASSPLIGTDSTDTQYF. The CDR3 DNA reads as TGTGCCAGCAGTCCTCTGATTGGGACAGACAGCACAGATACGCAGTATTTT.

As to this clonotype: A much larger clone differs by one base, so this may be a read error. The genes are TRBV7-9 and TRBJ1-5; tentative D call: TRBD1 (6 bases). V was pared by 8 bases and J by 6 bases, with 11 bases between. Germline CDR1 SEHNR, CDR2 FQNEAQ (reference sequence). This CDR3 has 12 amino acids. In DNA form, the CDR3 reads TGTGCCAGCCAGAGGGGGGTTCAGCCCCAGCATTTT. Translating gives CASQRGVQPQHF.

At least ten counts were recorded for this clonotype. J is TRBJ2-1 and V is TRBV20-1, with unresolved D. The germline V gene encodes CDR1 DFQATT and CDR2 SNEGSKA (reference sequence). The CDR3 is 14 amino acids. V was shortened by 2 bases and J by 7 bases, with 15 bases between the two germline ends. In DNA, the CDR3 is TGCAGTGCTAGAACAACCTCTTTGGGTAATGAGCAGTTCTTC. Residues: CSARTTSLGNEQFF.

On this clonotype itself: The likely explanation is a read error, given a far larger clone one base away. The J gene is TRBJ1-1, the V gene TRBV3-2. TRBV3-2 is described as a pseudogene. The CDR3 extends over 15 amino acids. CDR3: CASSHSPLVGNEAFF. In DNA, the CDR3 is TGTGCCAGCAGCCACAGCCCGCTGGTTGGGAATGAAGCTTTCTTT.

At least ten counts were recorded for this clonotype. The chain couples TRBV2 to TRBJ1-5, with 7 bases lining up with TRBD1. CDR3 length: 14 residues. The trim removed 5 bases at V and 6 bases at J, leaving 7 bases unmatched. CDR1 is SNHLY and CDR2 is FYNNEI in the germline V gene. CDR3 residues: CASSIQGRGQPQHF. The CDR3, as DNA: TGTGCCAGCAGTATACAGGGGAGGGGTCAGCCCCAGCATTTT.

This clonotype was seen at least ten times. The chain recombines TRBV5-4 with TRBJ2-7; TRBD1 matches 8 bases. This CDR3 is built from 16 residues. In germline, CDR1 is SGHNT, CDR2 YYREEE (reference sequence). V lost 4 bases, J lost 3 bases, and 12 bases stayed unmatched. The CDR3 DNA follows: TGTGCCAGCAGCAAACAAGGGACAGGAAACTACTACGAGCAGTACTTC. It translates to CASSKQGTGNYYEQYF.

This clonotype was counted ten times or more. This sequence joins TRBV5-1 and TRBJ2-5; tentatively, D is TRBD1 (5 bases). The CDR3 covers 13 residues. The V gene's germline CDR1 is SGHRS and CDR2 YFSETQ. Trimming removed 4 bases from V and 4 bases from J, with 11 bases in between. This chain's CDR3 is CASSGRQRETQYF. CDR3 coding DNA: TGCGCCAGCAGCGGTAGACAGAGAGAGACCCAGTACTTC.

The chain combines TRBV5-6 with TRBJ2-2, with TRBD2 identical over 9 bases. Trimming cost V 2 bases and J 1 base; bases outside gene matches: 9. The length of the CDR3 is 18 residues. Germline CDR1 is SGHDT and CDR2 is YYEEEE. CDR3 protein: CASSFLHTTSGNTGELFF. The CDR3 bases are TGTGCCAGCAGCTTTCTCCACACGACTAGCGGGAACACCGGGGAGCTGTTTTTT.

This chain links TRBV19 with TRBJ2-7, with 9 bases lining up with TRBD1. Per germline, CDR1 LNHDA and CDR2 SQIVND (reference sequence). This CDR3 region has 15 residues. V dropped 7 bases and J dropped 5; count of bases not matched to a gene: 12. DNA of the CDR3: TGTGCCAGTAATGCCGGGACAGGGTTAGGCAACGAGCAGTACTTC. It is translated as CASNAGTGLGNEQYF. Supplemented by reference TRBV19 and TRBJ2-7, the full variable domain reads DGGITQSPKYLFRKEGQNVTLSCEQNLNHDAMYWYRQDPGQGLRLIYYSQIVNDFQKGDIAEGYSVSREKKESFPLTVTSAQKNPTAFYLCASNAGTGLGNEQYFGPGTRLTVT.

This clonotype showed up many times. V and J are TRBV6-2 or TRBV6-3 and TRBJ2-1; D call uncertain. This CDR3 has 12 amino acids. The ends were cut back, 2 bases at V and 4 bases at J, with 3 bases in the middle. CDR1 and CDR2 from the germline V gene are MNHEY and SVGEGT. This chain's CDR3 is CASSYPYNEQFF. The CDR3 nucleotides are TGTGCCAGCAGTTACCCGTACAATGAGCAGTTCTTC.

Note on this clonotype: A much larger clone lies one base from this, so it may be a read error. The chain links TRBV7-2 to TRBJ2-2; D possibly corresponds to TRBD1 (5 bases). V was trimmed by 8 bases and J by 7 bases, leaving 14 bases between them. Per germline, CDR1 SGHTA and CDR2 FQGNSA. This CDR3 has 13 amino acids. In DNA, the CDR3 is TGTGCCAGCGTACGACAGTACCACGGGGAGCTGTTTTTT. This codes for CASVRQYHGELFF.

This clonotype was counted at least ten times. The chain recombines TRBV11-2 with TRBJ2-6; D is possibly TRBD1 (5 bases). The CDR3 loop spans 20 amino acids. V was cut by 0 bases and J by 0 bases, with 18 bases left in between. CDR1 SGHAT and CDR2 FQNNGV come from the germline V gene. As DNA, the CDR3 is TGTGCCAGCAGCTTAGAGGACGCCGACAGACTTAGCTCTGGGGCCAACGTCCTGACTTTC. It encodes CASSLEDADRLSSGANVLTF. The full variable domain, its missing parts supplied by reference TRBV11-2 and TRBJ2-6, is EAGVAQSPRYKIIEKRQSVAFWCNPISGHATLYWYQQILGQGPKLLIQFQNNGVVDDSQLPKDRFSAERLKGVDSTLKIQPAKLEDSAVYLCASSLEDADRLSSGANVLTFGAGSRLTVL.

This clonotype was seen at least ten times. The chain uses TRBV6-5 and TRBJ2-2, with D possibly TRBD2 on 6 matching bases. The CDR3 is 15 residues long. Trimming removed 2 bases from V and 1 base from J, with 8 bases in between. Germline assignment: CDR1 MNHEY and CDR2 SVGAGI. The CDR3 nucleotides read TGTGCCAGCAGTTACATGGGACTGAACACCGGGGAGCTGTTTTTT. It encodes CASSYMGLNTGELFF.

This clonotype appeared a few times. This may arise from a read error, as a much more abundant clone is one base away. The DNA of the CDR3 is TGCAGTGCCCGGGTTAAGGCAGCGGGAGGACTCTACAATGAGCAGTTCTTC. Amino acids: CSARVKAAGGLYNEQFF. The V call is TRBV20-1, the J call TRBJ2-1; 9 bases map to TRBD2. Trimming at V came to 6 bases and at J to 3 bases, leaving 15 bases not matched to a gene. CDR3 length: 17 residues. Looked up from germline, CDR1 is DFQATT and CDR2 is SNEGSKA (reference sequence).

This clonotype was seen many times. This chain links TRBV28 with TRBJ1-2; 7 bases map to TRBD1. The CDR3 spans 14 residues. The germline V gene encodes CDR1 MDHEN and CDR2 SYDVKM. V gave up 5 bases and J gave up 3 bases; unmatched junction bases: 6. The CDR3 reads CASSTGTDHYGYTF. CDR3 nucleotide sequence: TGTGCCAGCAGTACTGGGACAGATCACTATGGCTACACCTTC.

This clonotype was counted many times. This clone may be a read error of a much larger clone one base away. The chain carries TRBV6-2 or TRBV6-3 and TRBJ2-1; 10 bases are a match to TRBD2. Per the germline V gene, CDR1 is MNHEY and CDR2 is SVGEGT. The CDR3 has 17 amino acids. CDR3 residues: CASSYSQASGSSNVQFF. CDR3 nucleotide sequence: TGTGCCAGCAGTTACTCGCAAGCTAGCGGGAGTTCAAATGTGCAGTTCTTC.

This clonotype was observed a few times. The CDR3, as DNA: TGCGCCAGCAGCTCCCCGGGACAGGAGGGAGCTTTCTTT. This encodes CASSSPGQEGAFF. The chain uses TRBV5-1 and TRBJ1-1; TRBD1 matches at 8 bases. V was pared by 3 bases and J by 10 bases, with 8 bases of the junction left unmatched. The CDR3 spans 13 residues. The germline gives CDR1 SGHRS, CDR2 YFSETQ. Filled out from reference TRBV5-1 and TRBJ1-1, the complete variable domain reads KAGVTQTPRYLIKTRGQQVTLSCSPISGHRSVSWYQQTPGQGLQFLFEYFSETQRNKGNFPGRFSGRQFSNSRSEMNVSTLELGDSALYLCASSSPGQEGAFFGQGTRLTVV.

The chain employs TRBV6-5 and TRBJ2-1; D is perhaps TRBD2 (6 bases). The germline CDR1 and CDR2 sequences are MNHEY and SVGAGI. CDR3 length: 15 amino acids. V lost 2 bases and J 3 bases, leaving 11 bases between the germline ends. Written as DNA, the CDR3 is TGTGCCAGCAGTTACGGGACGGGAGTCTACAATGAGCAGTTCTTC. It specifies CASSYGTGVYNEQFF.

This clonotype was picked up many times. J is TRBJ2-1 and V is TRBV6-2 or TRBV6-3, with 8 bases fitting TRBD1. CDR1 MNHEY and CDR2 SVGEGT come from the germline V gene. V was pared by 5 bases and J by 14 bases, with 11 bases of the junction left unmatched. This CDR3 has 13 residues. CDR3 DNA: TGTGCCAGCAGTGGACCGACAGGGGAGATTAAGTTCTTC. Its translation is CASSGPTGEIKFF.

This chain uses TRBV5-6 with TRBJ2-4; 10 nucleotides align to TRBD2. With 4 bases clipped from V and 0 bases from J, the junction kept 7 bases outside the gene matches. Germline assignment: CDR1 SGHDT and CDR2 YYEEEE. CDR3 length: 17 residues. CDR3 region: CASSRPGLAKAKNIQYF. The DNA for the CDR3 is TGTGCCAGCAGCCGGCCGGGACTAGCGAAAGCCAAAAACATTCAGTACTTC.

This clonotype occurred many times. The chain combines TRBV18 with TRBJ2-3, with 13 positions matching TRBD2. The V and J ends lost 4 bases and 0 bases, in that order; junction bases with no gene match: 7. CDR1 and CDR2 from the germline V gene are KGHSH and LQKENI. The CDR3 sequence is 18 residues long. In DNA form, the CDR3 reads TGTGCCAGCTCACGCGGACTAGCGGGAGTTACTAGCACAGATACGCAGTATTTT. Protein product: CASSRGLAGVTSTDTQYF.

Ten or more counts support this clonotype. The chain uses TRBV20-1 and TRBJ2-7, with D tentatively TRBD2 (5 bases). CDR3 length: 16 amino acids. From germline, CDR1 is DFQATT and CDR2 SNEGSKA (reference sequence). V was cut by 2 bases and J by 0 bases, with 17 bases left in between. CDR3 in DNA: TGCAGTGCTAGACTGGGTCGGGGATGGGGCTCCTACGAGCAGTACTTC. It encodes CSARLGRGWGSYEQYF.

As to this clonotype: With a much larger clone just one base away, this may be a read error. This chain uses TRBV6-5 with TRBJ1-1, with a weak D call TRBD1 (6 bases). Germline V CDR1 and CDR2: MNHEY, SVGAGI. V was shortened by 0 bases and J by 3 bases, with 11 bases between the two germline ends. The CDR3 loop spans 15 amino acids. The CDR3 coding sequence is TGTGCCAGCAGTTACTCTAGGGGGATGGACACTGAAGCTTTCTTT. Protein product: CASSYSRGMDTEAFF.

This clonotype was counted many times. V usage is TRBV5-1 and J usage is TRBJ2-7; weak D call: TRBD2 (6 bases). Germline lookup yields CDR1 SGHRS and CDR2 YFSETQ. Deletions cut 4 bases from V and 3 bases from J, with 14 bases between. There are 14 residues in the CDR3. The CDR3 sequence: CASSVSGPIYEQYF. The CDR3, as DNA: TGCGCCAGCAGCGTTAGCGGACCGATCTACGAGCAGTACTTC.

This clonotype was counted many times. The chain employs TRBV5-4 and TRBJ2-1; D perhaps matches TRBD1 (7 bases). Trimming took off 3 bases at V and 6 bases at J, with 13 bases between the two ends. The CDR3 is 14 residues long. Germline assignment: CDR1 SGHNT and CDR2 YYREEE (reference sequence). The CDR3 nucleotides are TGTGCCAGCAGCTCTCGCCAGGGGGGCAATGAGCAGTTCTTC. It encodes CASSSRQGGNEQFF.

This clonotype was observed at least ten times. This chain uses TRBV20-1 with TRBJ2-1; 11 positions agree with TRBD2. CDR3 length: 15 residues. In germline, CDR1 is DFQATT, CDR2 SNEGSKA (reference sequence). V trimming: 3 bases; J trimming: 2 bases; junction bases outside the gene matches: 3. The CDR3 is CSARASGRPYNEQFF. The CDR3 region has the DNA TGCAGTGCTAGGGCTAGCGGGAGGCCCTACAATGAGCAGTTCTTC.

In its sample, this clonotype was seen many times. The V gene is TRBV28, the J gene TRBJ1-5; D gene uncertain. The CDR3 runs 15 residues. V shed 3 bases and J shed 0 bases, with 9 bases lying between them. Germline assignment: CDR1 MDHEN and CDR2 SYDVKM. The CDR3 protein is CASSFLLSSNQPQHF. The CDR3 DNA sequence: TGTGCCAGCAGTTTTTTGTTAAGTAGCAATCAGCCCCAGCATTTT. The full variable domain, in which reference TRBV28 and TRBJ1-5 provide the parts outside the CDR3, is DVKVTQSSRYLVKRTGEKVFLECVQDMDHENMFWYRQDPGLGLRLIYFSYDVKMKEKGDIPEGYSVSREKKERFSLILESASTNQTSMYLCASSFLLSSNQPQHFGDGTRLSIL.